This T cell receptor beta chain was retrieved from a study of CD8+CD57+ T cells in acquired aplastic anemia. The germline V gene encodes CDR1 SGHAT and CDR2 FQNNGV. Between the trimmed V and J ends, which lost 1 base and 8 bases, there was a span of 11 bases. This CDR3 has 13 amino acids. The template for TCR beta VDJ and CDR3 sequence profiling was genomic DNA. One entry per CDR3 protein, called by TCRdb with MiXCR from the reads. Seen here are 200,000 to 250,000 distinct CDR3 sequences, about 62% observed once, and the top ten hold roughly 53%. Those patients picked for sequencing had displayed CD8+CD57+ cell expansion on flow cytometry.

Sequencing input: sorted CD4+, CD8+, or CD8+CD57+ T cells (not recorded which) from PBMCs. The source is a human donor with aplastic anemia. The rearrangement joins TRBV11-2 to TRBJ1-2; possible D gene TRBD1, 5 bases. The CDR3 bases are TGTGCCAGCAGCTTAGGTGCGGGACTAGGCTACACCTTC. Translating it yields CASSLGAGLGYTF.